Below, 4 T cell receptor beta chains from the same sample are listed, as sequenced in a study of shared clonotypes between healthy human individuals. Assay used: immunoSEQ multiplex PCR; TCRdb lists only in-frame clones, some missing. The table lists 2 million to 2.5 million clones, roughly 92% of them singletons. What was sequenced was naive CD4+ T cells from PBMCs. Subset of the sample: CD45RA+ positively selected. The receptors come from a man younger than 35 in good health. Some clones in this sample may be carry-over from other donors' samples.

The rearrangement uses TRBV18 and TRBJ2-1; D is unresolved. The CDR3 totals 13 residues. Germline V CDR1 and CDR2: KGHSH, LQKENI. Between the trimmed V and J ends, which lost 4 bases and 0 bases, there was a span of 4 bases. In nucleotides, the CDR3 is TGTGCCAGCTCACAAAGCTCCTACAATGAGCAGTTCTTC. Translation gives CASSQSSYNEQFF. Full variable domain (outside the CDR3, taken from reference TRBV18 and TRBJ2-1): NAGVMQNPRHLVRRRGQEARLRCSPMKGHSHVYWYRQLPEEGLKFMVYLQKENIIDESGMPKERFSAEFPKEGPSILRIQQVVRGDSAAYFCASSQSSYNEQFFGPGTRLTVL.

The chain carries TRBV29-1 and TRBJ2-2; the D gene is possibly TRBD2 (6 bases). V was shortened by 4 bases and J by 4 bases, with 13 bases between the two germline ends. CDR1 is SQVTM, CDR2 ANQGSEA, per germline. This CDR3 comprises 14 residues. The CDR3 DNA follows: TGCAGCGTTGGGGGCGGGGTTCTCACCGGGGAGCTGTTTTTT. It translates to CSVGGGVLTGELFF.

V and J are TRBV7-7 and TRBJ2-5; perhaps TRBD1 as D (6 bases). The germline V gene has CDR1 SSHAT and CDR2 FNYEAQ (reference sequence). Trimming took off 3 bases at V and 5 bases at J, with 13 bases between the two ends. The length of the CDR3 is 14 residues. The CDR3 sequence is CASSLGQGWETQYF. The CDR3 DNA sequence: TGTGCCAGCAGCTTGGGGCAGGGGTGGGAGACCCAGTACTTC.

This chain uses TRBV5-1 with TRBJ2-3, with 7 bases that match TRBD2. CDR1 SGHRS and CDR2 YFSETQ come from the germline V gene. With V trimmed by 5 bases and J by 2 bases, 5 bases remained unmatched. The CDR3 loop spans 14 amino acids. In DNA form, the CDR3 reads TGCGCCAGCAGTGGGGGGAGGGCCACAGATACGCAGTATTTT. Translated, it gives CASSGGRATDTQYF.